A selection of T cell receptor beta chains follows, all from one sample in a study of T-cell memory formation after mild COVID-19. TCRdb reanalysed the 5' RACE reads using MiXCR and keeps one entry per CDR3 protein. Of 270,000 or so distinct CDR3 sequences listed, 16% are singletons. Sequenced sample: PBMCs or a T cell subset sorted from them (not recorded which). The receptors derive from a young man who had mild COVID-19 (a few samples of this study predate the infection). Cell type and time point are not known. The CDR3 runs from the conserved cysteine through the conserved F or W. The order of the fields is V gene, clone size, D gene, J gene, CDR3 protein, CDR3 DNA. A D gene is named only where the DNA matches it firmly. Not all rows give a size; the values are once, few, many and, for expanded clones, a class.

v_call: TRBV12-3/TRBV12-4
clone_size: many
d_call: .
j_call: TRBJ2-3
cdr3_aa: CASSGAPRVSTDTQYF
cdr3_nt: TGTGCCAGCAGTGGGGCCCCCCGGGTGAGCACAGATACGCAGTATTTT

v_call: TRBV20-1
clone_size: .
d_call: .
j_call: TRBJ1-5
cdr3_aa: CSAQEGSSNQPQHF
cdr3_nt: TGCAGTGCCCAAGAGGGAAGCTCCAATCAGCCCCAGCATTTT

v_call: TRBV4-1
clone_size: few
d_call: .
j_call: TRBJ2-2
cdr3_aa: CASSQDTETGKVTGELFF
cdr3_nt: TGCGCCAGCAGCCAAGATACGGAGACCGGGAAAGTCACCGGGGAGCTGTTTTTT

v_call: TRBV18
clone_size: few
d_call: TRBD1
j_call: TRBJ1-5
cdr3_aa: CASSTRDRNQPQHF
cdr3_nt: TGTGCCAGCTCCACCCGGGACAGAAATCAGCCCCAGCATTTT

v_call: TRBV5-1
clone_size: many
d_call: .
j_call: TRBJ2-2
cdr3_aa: CASSFSLVQAGELFF
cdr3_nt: TGCGCCAGCAGCTTCTCTTTGGTACAGGCCGGGGAGCTGTTTTTT

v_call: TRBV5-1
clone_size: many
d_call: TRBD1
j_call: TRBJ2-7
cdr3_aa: CASSLEGQGADEQYF
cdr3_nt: TGCGCCAGCAGCTTGGAGGGACAGGGGGCTGATGAGCAGTACTTC

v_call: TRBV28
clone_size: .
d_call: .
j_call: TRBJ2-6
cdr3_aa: CATSGGPSGANVLTF
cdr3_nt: TGTGCCACCAGCGGCGGGCCCTCTGGGGCCAACGTCCTGACTTTC

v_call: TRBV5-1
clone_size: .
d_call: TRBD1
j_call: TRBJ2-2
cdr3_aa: CASSRDRGGTGELFF
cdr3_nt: TGCGCCAGCAGCCGGGACAGGGGTGGTACCGGGGAGCTGTTTTTT

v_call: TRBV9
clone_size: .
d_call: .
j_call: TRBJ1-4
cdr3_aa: CASSVMGQANEKLFF
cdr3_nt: TGTGCCAGCAGCGTAATGGGCCAGGCGAATGAAAAACTGTTTTTT

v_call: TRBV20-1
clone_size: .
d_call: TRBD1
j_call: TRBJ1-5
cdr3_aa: CSASTDRGTLNQPQHF
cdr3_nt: TGCAGTGCGAGTACCGACAGGGGAACTCTCAATCAGCCCCAGCATTTT

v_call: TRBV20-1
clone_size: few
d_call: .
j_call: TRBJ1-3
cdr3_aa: CSARLKGSSGNTIYF
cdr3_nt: TGCAGTGCTAGGTTGAAGGGGAGCTCTGGAAACACCATATATTTT

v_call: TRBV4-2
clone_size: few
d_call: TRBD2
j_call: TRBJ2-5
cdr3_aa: CASSQDPQRGRVETQYF
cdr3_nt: TGTGCCAGCAGCCAAGATCCCCAGCGGGGTAGGGTAGAGACCCAGTACTTC

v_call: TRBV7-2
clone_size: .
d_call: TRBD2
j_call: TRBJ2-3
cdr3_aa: CASSSRLAVVADTQYF
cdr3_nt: TGTGCCAGCAGCTCCCGACTAGCGGTTGTGGCAGATACGCAGTATTTT

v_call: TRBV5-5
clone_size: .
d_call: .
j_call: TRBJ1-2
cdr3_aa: CASSLEQAYGYTF
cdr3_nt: TGTGCCAGCAGCTTGGAACAGGCCTATGGCTACACCTTC

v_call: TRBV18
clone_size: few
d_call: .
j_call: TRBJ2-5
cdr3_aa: CASSPIAGAGETQYF
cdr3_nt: TGTGCCAGCTCACCGATAGCAGGGGCAGGAGAGACCCAGTACTTC

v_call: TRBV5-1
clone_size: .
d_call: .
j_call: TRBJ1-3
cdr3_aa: CASSPRQDGNTIYF
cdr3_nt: TGCGCCAGCAGCCCTCGACAGGATGGAAACACCATATATTTT

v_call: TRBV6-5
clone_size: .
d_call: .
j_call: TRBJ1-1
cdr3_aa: CASSSSPRGEAFF
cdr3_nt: TGTGCCAGCAGTTCGTCCCCCCGAGGGGAAGCTTTCTTT